The 32 T cell receptor beta chains reported below all come from one sample, sequenced in a study of blood T cells in healthy people across ages. Next came a second PCR, run for about 6 to 11 cycles, which used a sample-barcoded 5' primer along with a J-beta primer mix. MiXCR, applied by TCRdb to the 5' RACE reads, yields one record per CDR3 protein. This table has about 650,000 distinct CDR3 sequences, about 30% appearing once. Material: blood. All receptors come from a woman at least 80 years old in good health.

The sample holds many counts of this clonotype. The V call is TRBV7-2, the J call TRBJ2-7, with TRBD2 matching over 11 bases. The germline CDR1 and CDR2 sequences are SGHTA and FQGNSA. The CDR3 consists of 17 residues. The junction had 12 bases not matched to a gene; V was cut back by 4 bases and J by 4 bases. The CDR3, as DNA: TGTGCCAGCAGCTCCCCGGAGCTAGCGGGGGGTTCTTACGAGCAGTACTTC. Amino acids: CASSSPELAGGSYEQYF.

The chain uses TRBV27 and TRBJ1-5; D might be TRBD1 (6 bases). Germline assignment: CDR1 MNHEY and CDR2 SMNVEV (reference sequence). The ends were cut back, 8 bases at V and 4 bases at J, with 24 bases in the middle. This CDR3 region has 17 residues. Here the CDR3 reads CASGPSDRPYLNQPQHF. In DNA form, the CDR3 reads TGTGCCAGCGGTCCTTCGGACAGACCCTATCTTAATCAGCCCCAGCATTTT.

There are many counts of this clonotype. This rearrangement joins TRBV2 to TRBJ1-1; D unresolved. The CDR3 totals 15 residues. Deletions cut 6 bases from V and 4 bases from J, with 18 bases between. Looked up from germline, CDR1 is SNHLY and CDR2 is FYNNEI. CDR3 sequence: CASSKDPITGTEAFF. CDR3 nucleotides: TGTGCCAGCAGCAAAGACCCGATCACCGGCACTGAAGCTTTCTTT.

This clonotype was counted at least ten times. The chain has TRBV6-6 and TRBJ2-5; D is unresolved. The V gene's germline CDR1 is MNHNY and CDR2 SVGAGI (reference sequence). Trimming took 4 bases from V and 1 from J, leaving 10 bases between them. The CDR3 loop spans 14 amino acids. CDR3 DNA sequence: TGTGCCAGCAGTTGGGTTTTAGGCCAAGAGACCCAGTACTTC. Its protein product is CASSWVLGQETQYF.

This clonotype showed up many times. This may come from a read error, since a much larger clone is one base off. The rearrangement joins TRBV10-3 to TRBJ2-7; 8 bases fit TRBD1. Trimming took 6 bases from V and 7 from J; bases not matched to a gene: 14. The CDR3 extends over 15 amino acids. CDR1 is ENHRY, CDR2 SYGVKD, per germline. The CDR3 DNA sequence: TGTGCCATCAGCATCGGGACAGGTTCATACAATGAGCAGTACTTC. Translation gives CAISIGTGSYNEQYF.

In its sample, this clonotype was seen a few times. Mismatch with germline at one junction end may stem from a read error. The chain combines TRBV11-3 with TRBJ2-7, with D maybe TRBD1 (7 bases). CDR3 length: 12 residues. Germline lookup yields CDR1 SGHNT and CDR2 YENEEA. This CDR3 is CVSSFQGGEQYF. The CDR3 DNA reads as TGTGTCAGCAGCTTCCAGGGGGGCGAGCAGTACTTC.

This clonotype was counted many times. This chain connects TRBV9 to TRBJ2-1; D assignment may be TRBD1 or TRBD2 (5 bases each). The CDR3 extends over 13 amino acids. Per the germline V gene, CDR1 is SGDLS and CDR2 is YYNGEE. Trimming pared 0 bases from V and 6 bases from J, leaving 7 bases between. Here the CDR3 DNA reads TGTGCCAGCAGCGTAGCTGGGGGCAATGAGCAGTTCTTC. Amino acid sequence: CASSVAGGNEQFF.

About this clonotype itself: With a much larger clone just one base away, this may be a read error. The chain carries TRBV5-1 and TRBJ1-1; tentatively, D is TRBD1 (6 bases). The CDR3 totals 15 residues. From germline, CDR1 is SGHRS and CDR2 YFSETQ. The CDR3 DNA is TGCGTCAGCAGCTTACAGGGTGGCGGAACTTGGGAAGCTTTCTTT. Protein product: CVSSLQGGGTWEAFF.

The count of this clonotype is one. A single base separates this from a much larger clone, so it may be a read error. V is TRBV7-2 and J is TRBJ1-5; perhaps TRBD1 as D (5 bases). Trimming pared 5 bases from V and 0 bases from J, leaving 11 bases between. Germline V CDR1 and CDR2: SGHTA, FQGNSA. The CDR3 is 15 amino acids. The CDR3 DNA is TGTACCAGCAGCCGGGAGGGGTTTAGCAATCAGCCCCAGCATTTT. Protein: CTSSREGFSNQPQHF.

This clonotype occurred once. This chain joins TRBV27 and TRBJ2-7; D possibly uses TRBD1 or TRBD2 (7 bases each). This CDR3 has 14 amino acids. The V and J ends lost 6 bases and 3 bases respectively, with 15 bases between them. Germline V lookup: CDR1 MNHEY, CDR2 SMNVEV (reference sequence). The CDR3 region is CASSQGGAIYEQYF. CDR3 DNA: TGTGCCAGCAGCCAGGGGGGGGCCATCTACGAGCAGTACTTC.

This clonotype showed up just a few times. This chain joins TRBV20-1 and TRBJ2-5, with TRBD2 identical over 9 bases. The germline gives CDR1 DFQATT, CDR2 SNEGSKA (reference sequence). The CDR3 is made up of 15 amino acids. V dropped 5 bases and J dropped 5; count of bases not matched to a gene: 12. The chain's CDR3 is CSAEAEGRGGETQYF. The CDR3 DNA is TGCAGTGCTGAAGCAGAAGGGCGGGGGGGGGAGACCCAGTACTTC.

This clonotype was counted ten times or more. With a much larger clone just one base away, this may be a read error. The chain links TRBV20-1 to TRBJ2-7, with 7 nucleotides matching TRBD1. The CDR3 spans 14 residues. CDR1 is DFQATT and CDR2 is SNEGSKA in the germline V gene (reference sequence). With V trimmed by 6 bases and J by 3 bases, 11 bases remained unmatched. CDR3 DNA sequence: TGCAGTGCCCAGCAAGGGGGCCCGTGCTACGAGCAGTACTTC. As protein: CSAQQGGPCYEQYF.

This clonotype was found many times. The genes are TRBV29-1 and TRBJ2-5, with D possibly matching TRBD1 (5 bases). The CDR3 runs to 12 residues. The V gene lost 4 bases and the J gene lost 1 base, with 7 bases spanning the gap. Germline loops: CDR1 SQVTM, CDR2 ANQGSEA. CDR3 sequence reads: CSVARAQETQYF. CDR3 DNA: TGCAGCGTTGCCAGGGCCCAAGAGACCCAGTACTTC.

In its sample, this clonotype was seen a few times. This chain uses TRBV18 with TRBJ1-1; no reliable D call. Germline CDR1 is KGHSH and CDR2 is LQKENI. This CDR3 region has 13 residues. Trimming removed 5 bases from V and 1 base from J, with 8 bases in between. CDR3 residues: CASSIQRNTEAFF. Written as DNA, the CDR3 is TGTGCCAGCTCAATACAGCGGAACACTGAAGCTTTCTTT.

This clonotype was detected many times. V gene TRBV7-9 combines with J gene TRBJ1-5; D is unclear. CDR1 is SEHNR, CDR2 FQNEAQ, per germline (reference sequence). Between the trimmed V and J ends, which lost 6 bases and 15 bases, there was a span of 12 bases. This CDR3 is built from 10 residues. DNA for the CDR3: TGTGCCAGCAGTTGGGGTTTCCGGCATTTT. Its protein is CASSWGFRHF. The entire variable domain, with the rest obtained from reference TRBV7-9 and TRBJ1-5, is as follows: DTGVSQNPRHKITKRGQNVTFRCDPISEHNRLYWYRQTLGQGPEFLTYFQNEAQLEKSRLLSDRFSAERPKGSFSTLEIQRTEQGDSAMYLCASSWGFRHFGDGTRLSIL.

Concerning this clonotype: The junction differs from germline at one of its ends, possibly a read error. The genes are TRBV29-1 and TRBJ1-2; no clear D gene. This CDR3 comprises 9 residues. Per germline, CDR1 SQVTM and CDR2 ANQGSEA. The CDR3 nucleotides are TGCAGTGTTGAAGAGGGCTACACCTTC. Its translation: CSVEEGYTF.

This clonotype was seen many times. This chain joins TRBV20-1 and TRBJ2-3; 9 bases fit TRBD2. From germline, CDR1 is DFQATT and CDR2 SNEGSKA (reference sequence). The CDR3 length is 14 residues. Losses at the gene ends were 3 bases for V and 4 bases for J; bases not matched to a gene: 5. The CDR3 DNA reads TGCAGTGCTAGGATTAGCGGGGGATCAGATACGCAGTATTTT. Its protein is CSARISGGSDTQYF.

V usage is TRBV2 and J usage is TRBJ2-7; TRBD1 might be the D (6 bases). CDR1 is SNHLY and CDR2 is FYNNEI in the germline V gene. The germline V and J ends were trimmed by 7 bases and 6 bases, with 13 bases remaining between them. The CDR3 spans 12 residues. CDR3 in DNA: TGTGCCAGCAACTACAGGGAAGGCGAGCAGTACTTC. The encoded protein is CASNYREGEQYF. The full variable domain, in which reference TRBV2 and TRBJ2-7 provide the parts outside the CDR3, is EPEVTQTPSHQVTQMGQEVILRCVPISNHLYFYWYRQILGQKVEFLVSFYNNEISEKSEIFDDQFSVERPDGSNFTLKIRSTKLEDSAMYFCASNYREGEQYFGPGTRLTVT.

CDR3 nucleotides: TGTGCCAGCAGCCAAGATTGGGCACTCTACGAGCAGTACTTC. Translated: CASSQDWALYEQYF. The chain employs TRBV4-2 and TRBJ2-4; D unresolved. The tail of the sequence fits TRBJ2-7 better, so the J call may be wrong. Germline CDR1 reads LGHNA; CDR2 reads YNFKEQ. This CDR3 comprises 14 residues.

With respect to this clonotype: One base away lies a much larger clone, so this may be a sequencing read error. The chain carries TRBV20-1 and TRBJ1-4; D is unresolved. Per germline, CDR1 DFQATT and CDR2 SNEGSKA (reference sequence). The CDR3 has 14 residues. This CDR3 is CSARDGRFSEKRFF. The CDR3 DNA sequence: TGCAGTGCTAGAGATGGGAGGTTTAGTGAAAAACGGTTTTTT.

Worth noting for this clonotype: One end of the junction is discordant with germline, which a read error may explain. CDR3 in amino acids: CARSSTGDYGYTF. CDR3 DNA sequence: TGTGCCCGCAGCTCTACAGGGGACTATGGCTACACCTTC. The rearrangement uses TRBV7-2 and TRBJ1-2, with 7 bases lining up with TRBD1. Looked up from germline, CDR1 is SGHTA and CDR2 is FQGNSA. The CDR3 is 13 residues long.

Regarding this clonotype: A read error is possible here, since a much larger clone lies one base away. The chain is built from TRBV3-1 and TRBJ2-1, with D perhaps TRBD2 (7 bases). Germline V CDR1 and CDR2: LGHDT, YNNKEL (reference sequence). CDR3 size: 16 residues. Trimming took off 3 bases at V and 13 bases at J, with 25 bases between the two ends. CDR3 DNA: TGTGCCAGCAGCCAGGGCCGGGACAAAAGGCGGGAGACCCAGTTCTTC. It yields the protein CASSQGRDKRRETQFF.

This clonotype appeared many times. The V and J genes are TRBV20-1 and TRBJ2-1, with D perhaps given as TRBD1 or TRBD2 (5 bases each). The V end was cut by 6 bases, the J end by 9 bases, with 18 bases between. This CDR3 has 13 amino acids. CDR1 and CDR2 from the germline V gene are DFQATT and SNEGSKA (reference sequence). Here the CDR3 DNA reads TGCAGTGCCCCTGGGGACGTATCGGGTGAGCAGTTCTTC. Residues: CSAPGDVSGEQFF.

This clonotype was seen at least ten times. The chain is built from TRBV20-1 and TRBJ2-5; D not resolved. Germline-derived CDR1 and CDR2 are DFQATT and SNEGSKA (reference sequence). The V end was cut by 1 base, the J end by 5 bases, with 8 bases between. This CDR3 comprises 12 residues. CDR3 region: CSARAALETQYF. The CDR3 DNA follows: TGCAGTGCTAGAGCGGCGTTGGAGACCCAGTACTTC.

This clonotype was recorded only once. A read error is likely, as this CDR3 ends without the conserved phenylalanine or tryptophan. The CDR3 is CASSLTSPGEPDEQFV. In DNA, the CDR3 is TGTGCCAGCAGTTTAACAAGTCCAGGGGAGCCGGATGAGCAGTTCGTC. V is TRBV7-8 and J is TRBJ2-1; tentative D call: TRBD1 (6 bases). V dropped 6 bases and J dropped 8 bases, with 23 bases sitting between them. There are 16 residues in the CDR3. Looked up from germline, CDR1 is SGHVS and CDR2 is FQNEAQ.

This clonotype was seen at least ten times. The chain combines TRBV7-6 with TRBJ2-1; TRBD2 matches at 9 bases. Germline V gene data show CDR1 as SGHVS and CDR2 as FNYEAQ. J was trimmed by 2 bases and V by 5 bases; bases with no gene match: 10. The CDR3 is 17 amino acids. The CDR3 loop reads CASSPGGASGAYNEQFF. The CDR3, as DNA: TGTGCCAGCAGCCCCGGTGGAGCTAGCGGGGCCTACAATGAGCAGTTCTTC. The entire variable domain, with the rest obtained from reference TRBV7-6 and TRBJ2-1, is as follows: GAGVSQSPRYKVTKRGQDVALRCDPISGHVSLYWYRQALGQGPEFLTYFNYEAQQDKSGLPNDRFSAERPEGSISTLTIQRTEQRDSAMYRCASSPGGASGAYNEQFFGPGTRLTVL.

The chain employs TRBV3-1 and TRBJ2-5; 13 bases fit TRBD2. The CDR3 length is 17 residues. V lost 4 bases, J lost 4 bases, and 9 bases stayed unmatched. The germline gives CDR1 LGHDT, CDR2 YNNKEL (reference sequence). CDR3 nucleotides: TGTGCCAGCAGCCCACTTACTAGCGGGGGGGCCCTAGAGACCCAGTACTTC. The encoded protein is CASSPLTSGGALETQYF.

The chain uses TRBV19 and TRBJ1-2; 9 bases are shared with TRBD1. Germline loops: CDR1 LNHDA, CDR2 SQIVND (reference sequence). V lost 8 bases, J lost 4 bases, and 11 bases stayed unmatched. The CDR3 has 15 amino acids. CDR3: CASVNTGQGSYGYTF. The CDR3 DNA sequence: TGTGCCAGTGTCAACACCGGACAGGGGAGCTATGGCTACACCTTC.

The chain recombines TRBV21-1 with TRBJ2-3; the table gives TRBD2 as D, unverified against the DNA. TRBV21-1 is a listed pseudogene. The CDR3 has 18 residues. As DNA, the CDR3 is TGTGCCAGCAGCTCAAAGTATATATGGCTAGCTCTTAGCGATACGCAGTATTTT. Translation: CASSSKYIWLALSDTQYF.

This rearrangement joins TRBV10-3 to TRBJ2-3; TRBD1 matches at 7 bases. The trim removed 3 bases at V and 0 bases at J, leaving 6 bases unmatched. CDR1 is ENHRY and CDR2 is SYGVKD in the germline V gene. The CDR3 has 16 residues. The CDR3 loop reads CAISDQTGPSTDTQYF. In DNA form, the CDR3 reads TGTGCCATCAGTGATCAGACAGGGCCTAGCACAGATACGCAGTATTTT.

In its sample, this clonotype was seen a few times. A clone one base away is much larger, so this may be a read error. Here the CDR3 DNA reads TGTGCCAGCAGCTCAACGCGGGGGGGCCGGGAGCAGTACTTC. Amino acids: CASSSTRGGREQYF. V gene TRBV7-2 combines with J gene TRBJ2-5, with 9 positions matching TRBD2. The CDR3 totals 14 residues. Germline CDR1 is SGHTA and CDR2 is FQGNSA. V lost 4 bases, J lost 11 bases, and 11 bases stayed unmatched.

V and J are TRBV5-1 and TRBJ2-1, with a tentative D call TRBD2 (5 bases). V was cut by 3 bases and J by 5 bases, with 9 bases left in between. The CDR3 is 13 amino acids. Looked up from germline, CDR1 is SGHRS and CDR2 is YFSETQ. The CDR3 DNA reads as TGCGCCAGCAGCTCGGGATGGAACAATGAGCAGTTCTTC. Translation gives CASSSGWNNEQFF.